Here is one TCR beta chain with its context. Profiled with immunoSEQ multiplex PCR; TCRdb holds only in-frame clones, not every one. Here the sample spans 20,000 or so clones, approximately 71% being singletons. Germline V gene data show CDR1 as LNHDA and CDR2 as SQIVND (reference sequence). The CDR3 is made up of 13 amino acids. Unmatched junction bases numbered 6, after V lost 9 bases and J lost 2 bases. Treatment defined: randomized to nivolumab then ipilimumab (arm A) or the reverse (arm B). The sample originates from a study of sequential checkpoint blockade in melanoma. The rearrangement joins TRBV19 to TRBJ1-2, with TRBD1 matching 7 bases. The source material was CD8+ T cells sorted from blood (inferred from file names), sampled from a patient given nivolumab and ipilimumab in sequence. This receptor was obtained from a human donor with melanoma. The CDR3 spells CARTGTDNYGYTF. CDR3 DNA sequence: TGTGCCAGAACAGGGACAGACAACTATGGCTACACCTTC. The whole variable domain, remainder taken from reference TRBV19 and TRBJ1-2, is DGGITQSPKYLFRKEGQNVTLSCEQNLNHDAMYWYRQDPGQGLRLIYYSQIVNDFQKGDIAEGYSVSREKKESFPLTVTSAQKNPTAFYLCARTGTDNYGYTFGSGTRLTVV.